The present TCR beta chain was sequenced within a study of blood T cell repertoires in COVID-19. Generated by immunoSEQ multiplex PCR, the TCRdb table keeps only in-frame clones and is missing some. Altogether some 25,000 clones are present, approximately 90% being singletons, with the ten largest covering around 30%. In germline, CDR1 is LGHNA, CDR2 YNFKEQ. The CDR3 consists of 13 residues. The V and J ends lost 6 bases and 4 bases, in that order; junction bases with no gene match: 5. The sequenced material came from peripheral blood. The gene calls are TRBV4-2 and TRBJ2-7; 8 bases agree with TRBD2. The sequence came from a man in his 70s with active COVID-19. In DNA, the CDR3 is TGTGCCAGCAGGGGGAGCGGGGGTTACGAGCAGTACTTC. As protein: CASRGSGGYEQYF.